The rows below give T cell receptor beta chains drawn from one sample of a study of CD8+ T cells in alopecia areata. This table comes from immunoSEQ multiplex PCR, and its TCRdb copy is limited to in-frame clones, with some not included. The sample lists over 150,000 clones, 63% occurring once. The sample consisted of CD4+ T cells sorted from blood, taken at week 0. These receptors all come from a human donor with alopecia areata. Each CDR3 is given with its conserved first and last residue. A D gene is named only where the DNA matches it firmly. Clone size appears in some rows only: once, few, many, or a class for an expanded clone.

d_call j_call clone_size v_call cdr3_nt cdr3_aa
- TRBJ2-1 - TRBV9 TGTGCCAGCAGCGCACTAGATTCAAACAATGAGCAGTTCTTC CASSALDSNNEQFF
TRBD1 TRBJ1-1 - TRBV30 TGTGCCTGGAGTGGACACACTGGGACAGGATACAACATGAACACTGAAGCTTTCTTT CAWSGHTGTGYNMNTEAFF
- TRBJ2-4 - TRBV11-2 TGTGCCAGCAGCTTACCCCGGGCCAAAAACATTCAGTACTTC CASSLPRAKNIQYF
- TRBJ2-5 few TRBV23-1 TGCGCCAGCAGTCGGCCTAAAGAGACCCAGTACTTC CASSRPKETQYF
- TRBJ1-5 once TRBV29-1 TGCAGCGTTTGGGCAGGGAATCAGCCCCAGCATTTT CSVWAGNQPQHF
- TRBJ2-3 - TRBV29-1 TGCAGCGTTGAAAATAGACACCGTAACACAGATACGCAGTATTTT CSVENRHRNTDTQYF
- TRBJ2-7 - TRBV25-1 TGTGCCAGCAGTGAACACGAGGAGGGCTACGAGCAGTACTTC CASSEHEEGYEQYF
- TRBJ1-4 - TRBV30 TGTGCCTGGACTACAAGTTACAATGAAAAACTGTTTTTT CAWTTSYNEKLFF
TRBD1 TRBJ2-5 - TRBV29-1 TGCAGCGTTGAGGGACAGACACAAGAGACCCAGTACTTC CSVEGQTQETQYF
- TRBJ1-2 - TRBV19 TGTGCCAGTAGTATGCGCCCGGACTATGGCTACACCTTC CASSMRPDYGYTF